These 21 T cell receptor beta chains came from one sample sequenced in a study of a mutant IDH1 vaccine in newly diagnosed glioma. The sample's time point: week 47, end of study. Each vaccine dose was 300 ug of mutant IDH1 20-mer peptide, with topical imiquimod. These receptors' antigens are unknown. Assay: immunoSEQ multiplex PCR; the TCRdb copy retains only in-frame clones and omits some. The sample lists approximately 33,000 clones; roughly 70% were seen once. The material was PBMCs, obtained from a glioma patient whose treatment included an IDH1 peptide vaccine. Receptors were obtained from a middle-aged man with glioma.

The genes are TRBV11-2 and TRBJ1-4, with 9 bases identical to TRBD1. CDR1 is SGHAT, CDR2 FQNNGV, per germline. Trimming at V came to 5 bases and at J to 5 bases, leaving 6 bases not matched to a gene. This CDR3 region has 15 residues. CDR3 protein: CASSPNRGLNEKLFF. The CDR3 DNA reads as TGTGCCAGCAGCCCGAACAGGGGGCTGAATGAAAAACTGTTTTTT. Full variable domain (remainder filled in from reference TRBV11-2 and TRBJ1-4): EAGVAQSPRYKIIEKRQSVAFWCNPISGHATLYWYQQILGQGPKLLIQFQNNGVVDDSQLPKDRFSAERLKGVDSTLKIQPAKLEDSAVYLCASSPNRGLNEKLFFGSGTQLSVL.

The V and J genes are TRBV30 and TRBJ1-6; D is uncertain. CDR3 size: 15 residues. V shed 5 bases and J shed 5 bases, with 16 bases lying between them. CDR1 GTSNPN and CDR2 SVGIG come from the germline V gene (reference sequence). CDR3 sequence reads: CAWCLAGPNNSPLHF. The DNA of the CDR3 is TGTGCCTGGTGCCTCGCTGGACCGAATAATTCACCCCTCCACTTT.

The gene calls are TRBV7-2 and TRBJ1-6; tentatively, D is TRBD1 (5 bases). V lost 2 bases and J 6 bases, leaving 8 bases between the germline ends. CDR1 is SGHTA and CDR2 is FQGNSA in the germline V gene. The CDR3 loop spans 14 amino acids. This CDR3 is CASSLQGGNSPLHF. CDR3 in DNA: TGTGCCAGCAGCTTACAGGGTGGTAATTCACCCCTCCACTTT. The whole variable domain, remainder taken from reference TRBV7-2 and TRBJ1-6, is GAGVSQSPSNKVTEKGKDVELRCDPISGHTALYWYRQSLGQGLEFLIYFQGNSAPDKSGLPSDRFSAERTGGSVSTLTIQRTQQEDSAVYLCASSLQGGNSPLHFGNGTRLTVT.

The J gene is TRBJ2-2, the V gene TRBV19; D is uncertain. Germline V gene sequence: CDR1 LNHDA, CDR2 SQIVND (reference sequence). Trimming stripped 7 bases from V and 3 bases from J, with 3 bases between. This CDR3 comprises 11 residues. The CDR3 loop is CASTYTGELFF. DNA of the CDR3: TGTGCCAGTACCTACACCGGGGAGCTGTTTTTT.

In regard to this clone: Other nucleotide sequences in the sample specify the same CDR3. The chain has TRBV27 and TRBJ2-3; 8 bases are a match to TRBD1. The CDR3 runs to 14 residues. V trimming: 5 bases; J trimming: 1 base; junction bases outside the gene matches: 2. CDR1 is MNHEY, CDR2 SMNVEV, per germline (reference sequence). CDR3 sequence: CASSQDRGTDTQYF. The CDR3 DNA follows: TGTGCCAGCAGTCAGGACAGGGGCACAGATACGCAGTATTTT.

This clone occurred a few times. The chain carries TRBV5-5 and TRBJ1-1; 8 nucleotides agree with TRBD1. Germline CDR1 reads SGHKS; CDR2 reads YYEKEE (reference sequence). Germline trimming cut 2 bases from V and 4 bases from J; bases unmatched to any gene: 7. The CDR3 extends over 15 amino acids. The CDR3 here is CASSFAGQGGTEAFF. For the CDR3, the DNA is TGTGCCAGCAGCTTTGCTGGACAGGGAGGCACTGAAGCTTTCTTT. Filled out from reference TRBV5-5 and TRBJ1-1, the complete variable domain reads DAGVTQSPTHLIKTRGQQVTLRCSPISGHKSVSWYQQVLGQGPQFIFQYYEKEERGRGNFPDRFSARQFPNYSSELNVNALLLGDSALYLCASSFAGQGGTEAFFGQGTRLTVV.

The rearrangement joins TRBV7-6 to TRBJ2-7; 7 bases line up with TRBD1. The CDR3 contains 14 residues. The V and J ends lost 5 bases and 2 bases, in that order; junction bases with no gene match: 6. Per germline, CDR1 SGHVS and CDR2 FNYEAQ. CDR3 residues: CASSAQGSPYEQYF. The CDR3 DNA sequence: TGTGCCAGCAGCGCACAGGGGAGTCCCTACGAGCAGTACTTC.

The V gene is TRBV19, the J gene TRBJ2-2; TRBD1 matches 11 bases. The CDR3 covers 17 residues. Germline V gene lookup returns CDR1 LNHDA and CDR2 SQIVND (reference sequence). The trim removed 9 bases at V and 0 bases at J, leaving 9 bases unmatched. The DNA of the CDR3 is TGTGCCAGCGCTCCGGGACAGGGGGAGCCGAACACCGGGGAGCTGTTTTTT. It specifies CASAPGQGEPNTGELFF.

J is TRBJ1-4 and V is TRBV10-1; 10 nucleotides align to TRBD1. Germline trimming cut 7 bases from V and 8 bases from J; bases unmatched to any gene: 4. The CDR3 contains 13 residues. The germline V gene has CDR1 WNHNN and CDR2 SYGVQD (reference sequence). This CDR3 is CASKGQGSEKLFF. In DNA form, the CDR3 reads TGCGCCAGCAAGGGACAGGGGAGCGAAAAACTGTTTTTT.

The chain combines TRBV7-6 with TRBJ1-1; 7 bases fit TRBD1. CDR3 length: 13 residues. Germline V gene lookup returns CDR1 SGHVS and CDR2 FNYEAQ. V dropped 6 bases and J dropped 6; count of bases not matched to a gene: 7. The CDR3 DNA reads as TGTGCCAGCAGTCCATTAGGGGGCTCTGAAGCTTTCTTT. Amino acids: CASSPLGGSEAFF.

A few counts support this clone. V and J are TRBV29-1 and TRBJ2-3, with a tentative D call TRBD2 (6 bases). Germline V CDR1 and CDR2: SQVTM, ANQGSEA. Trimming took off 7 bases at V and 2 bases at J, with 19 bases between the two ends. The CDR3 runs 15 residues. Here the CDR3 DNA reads TGCAGCGCCCTTAGGGGTAGCGGTTACACAGATACGCAGTATTTT. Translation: CSALRGSGYTDTQYF.

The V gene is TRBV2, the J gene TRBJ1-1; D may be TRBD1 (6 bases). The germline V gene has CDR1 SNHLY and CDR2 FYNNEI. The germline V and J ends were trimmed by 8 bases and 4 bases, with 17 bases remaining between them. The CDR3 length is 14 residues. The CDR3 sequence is CASHTGGAGTEAFF. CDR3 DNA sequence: TGTGCCAGCCACACTGGGGGGGCCGGCACTGAAGCTTTCTTT.

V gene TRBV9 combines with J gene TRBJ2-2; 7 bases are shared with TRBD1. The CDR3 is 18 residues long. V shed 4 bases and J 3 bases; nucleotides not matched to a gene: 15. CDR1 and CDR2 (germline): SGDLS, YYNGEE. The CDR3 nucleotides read TGTGCCAGCAGCCCCTCACTCACAGGGGTCAGGGACACCGGGGAGCTGTTTTTT. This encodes CASSPSLTGVRDTGELFF.

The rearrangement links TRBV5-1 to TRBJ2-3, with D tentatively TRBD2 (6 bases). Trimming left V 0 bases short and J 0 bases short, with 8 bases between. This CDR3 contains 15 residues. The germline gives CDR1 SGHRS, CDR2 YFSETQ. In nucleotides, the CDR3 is TGCGCCAGCAGCTTGGGGAGGGAAAGCACAGATACGCAGTATTTT. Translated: CASSLGRESTDTQYF.

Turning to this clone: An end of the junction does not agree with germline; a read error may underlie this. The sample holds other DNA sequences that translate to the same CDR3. CDR3: CAWNSGDLSGNTIYF. The CDR3 coding sequence is TGCGCCTGGAACTCAGGGGATCTCTCTGGAAACACCATATATTTT. The V call is TRBV30, the J call TRBJ1-3, with TRBD1 as a possible D gene (6 bases). This CDR3 region has 15 residues. Germline loops: CDR1 GTSNPN, CDR2 SVGIG (reference sequence).

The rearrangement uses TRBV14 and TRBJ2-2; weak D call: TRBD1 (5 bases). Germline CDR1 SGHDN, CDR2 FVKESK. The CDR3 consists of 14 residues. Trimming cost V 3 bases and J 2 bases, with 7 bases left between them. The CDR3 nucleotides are TGTGCCAGCAGCCAGGGGCTAAACACCGGGGAGCTGTTTTTT. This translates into CASSQGLNTGELFF.

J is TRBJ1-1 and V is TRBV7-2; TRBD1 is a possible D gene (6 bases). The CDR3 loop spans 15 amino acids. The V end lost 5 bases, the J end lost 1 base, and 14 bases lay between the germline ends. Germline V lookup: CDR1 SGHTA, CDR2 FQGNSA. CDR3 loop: CASSPGARTNTEAFF. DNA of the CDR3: TGTGCCAGCAGCCCAGGGGCACGTACGAACACTGAAGCTTTCTTT.

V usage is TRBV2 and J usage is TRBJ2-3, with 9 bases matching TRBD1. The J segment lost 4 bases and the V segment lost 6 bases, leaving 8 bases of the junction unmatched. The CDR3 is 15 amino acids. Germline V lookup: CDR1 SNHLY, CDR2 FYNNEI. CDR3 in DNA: TGTGCCAGCAGAAAACAGGGGGCGCAGCCAGATACGCAGTATTTT. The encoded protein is CASRKQGAQPDTQYF.

DNA for the CDR3: TGTGCCAGTGACATTGGCGGGGAGTATGGTGAGCAGTTCTTC. Protein: CASDIGGEYGEQFF. The chain recombines TRBV19 with TRBJ2-1; a possible D gene is TRBD2 (6 bases). Looked up from germline, CDR1 is LNHDA and CDR2 is SQIVND (reference sequence). V shed 8 bases and J shed 9 bases, with 20 bases lying between them. This CDR3 contains 14 residues. Together with reference TRBV19 and TRBJ2-1, the CDR3 gives the full variable domain: DGGITQSPKYLFRKEGQNVTLSCEQNLNHDAMYWYRQDPGQGLRLIYYSQIVNDFQKGDIAEGYSVSREKKESFPLTVTSAQKNPTAFYLCASDIGGEYGEQFFGPGTRLTVL.

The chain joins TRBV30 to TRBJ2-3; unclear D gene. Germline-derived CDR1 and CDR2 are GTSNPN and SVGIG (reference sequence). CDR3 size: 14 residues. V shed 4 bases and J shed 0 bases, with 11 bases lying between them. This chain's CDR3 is CAWTVGRSTDTQYF. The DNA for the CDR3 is TGTGCCTGGACTGTCGGTAGGAGCACAGATACGCAGTATTTT.

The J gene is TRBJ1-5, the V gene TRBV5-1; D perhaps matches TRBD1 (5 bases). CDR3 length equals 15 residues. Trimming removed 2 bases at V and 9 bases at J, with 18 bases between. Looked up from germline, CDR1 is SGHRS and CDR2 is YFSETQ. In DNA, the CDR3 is TGCGCCAGCAGCTTAGGGACTGGCTCGTTCCTGCCCCAGCATTTT. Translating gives CASSLGTGSFLPQHF. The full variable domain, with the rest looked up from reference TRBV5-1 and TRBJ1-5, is KAGVTQTPRYLIKTRGQQVTLSCSPISGHRSVSWYQQTPGQGLQFLFEYFSETQRNKGNFPGRFSGRQFSNSRSEMNVSTLELGDSALYLCASSLGTGSFLPQHFGDGTRLSIL.